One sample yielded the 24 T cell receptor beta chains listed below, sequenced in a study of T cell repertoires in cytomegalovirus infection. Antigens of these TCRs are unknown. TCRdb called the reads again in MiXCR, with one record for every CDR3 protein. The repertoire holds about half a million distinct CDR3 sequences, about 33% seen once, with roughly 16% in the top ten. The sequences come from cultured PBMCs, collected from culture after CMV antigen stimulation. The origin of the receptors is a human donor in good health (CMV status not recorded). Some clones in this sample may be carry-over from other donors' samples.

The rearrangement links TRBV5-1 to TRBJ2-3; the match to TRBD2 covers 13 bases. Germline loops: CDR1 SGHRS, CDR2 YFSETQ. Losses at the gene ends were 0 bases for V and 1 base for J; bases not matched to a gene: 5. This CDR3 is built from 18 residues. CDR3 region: CASSLGLAGGLRTDTQYF. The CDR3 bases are TGCGCCAGCAGCTTGGGACTAGCGGGAGGCCTCCGCACAGATACGCAGTATTTT.

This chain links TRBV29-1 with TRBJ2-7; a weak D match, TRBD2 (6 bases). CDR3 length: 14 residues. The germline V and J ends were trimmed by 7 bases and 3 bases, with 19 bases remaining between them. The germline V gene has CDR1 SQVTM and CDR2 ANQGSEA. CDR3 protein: CSETRGTELYEQYV. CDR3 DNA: TGCAGCGAAACCCGGGGGACCGAGCTCTACGAGCAGTACGTC.

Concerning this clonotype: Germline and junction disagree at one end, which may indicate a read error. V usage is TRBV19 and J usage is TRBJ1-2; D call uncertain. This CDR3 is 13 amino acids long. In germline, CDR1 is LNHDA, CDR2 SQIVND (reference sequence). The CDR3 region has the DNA TGTGCCAGCAGTATCGAGGGCAGAATGGGCTACACCTTC. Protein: CASSIEGRMGYTF.

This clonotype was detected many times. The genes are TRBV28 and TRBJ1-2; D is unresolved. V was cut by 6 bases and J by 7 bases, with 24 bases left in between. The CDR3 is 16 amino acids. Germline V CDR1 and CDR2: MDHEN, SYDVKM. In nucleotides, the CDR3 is TGTGCCAGCAGCTCGACGGGATGGACCGGCCGCGGTGGCTACACCTTC. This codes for CASSSTGWTGRGGYTF.

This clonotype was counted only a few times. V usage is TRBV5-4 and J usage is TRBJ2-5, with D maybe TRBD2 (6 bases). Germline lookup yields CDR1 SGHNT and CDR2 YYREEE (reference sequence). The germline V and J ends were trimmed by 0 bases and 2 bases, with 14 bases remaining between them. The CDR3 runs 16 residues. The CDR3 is CASSLGSRESQETQYF. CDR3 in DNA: TGTGCCAGCAGCTTGGGATCCCGGGAGAGTCAAGAGACCCAGTACTTC.

The CDR3 here is CAIQTSGQETQYF. In DNA, the CDR3 is TGTGCCATACAGACTAGCGGCCAAGAGACCCAGTACTTC. The chain couples TRBV28 to TRBJ2-5; 9 nucleotides agree with TRBD2. The germline V gene encodes CDR1 MDHEN and CDR2 SYDVKM. CDR3 length: 13 residues. Trimming removed 10 bases from V and 1 base from J; junction bases left unmatched: 4.

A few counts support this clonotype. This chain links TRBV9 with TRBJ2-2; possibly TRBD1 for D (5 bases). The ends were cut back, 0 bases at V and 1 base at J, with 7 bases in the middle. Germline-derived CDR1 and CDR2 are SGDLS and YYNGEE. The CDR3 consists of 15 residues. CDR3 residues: CASSVATVNTGELFF. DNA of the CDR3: TGTGCCAGCAGCGTAGCGACAGTGAACACCGGGGAGCTGTTTTTT.

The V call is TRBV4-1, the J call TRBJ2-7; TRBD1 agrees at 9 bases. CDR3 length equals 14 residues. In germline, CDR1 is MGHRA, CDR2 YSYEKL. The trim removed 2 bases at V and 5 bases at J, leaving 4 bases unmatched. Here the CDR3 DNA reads TGCGCCAGCAGCCAATTTACAGGGGGCAACGAGCAGTACTTC. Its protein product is CASSQFTGGNEQYF.

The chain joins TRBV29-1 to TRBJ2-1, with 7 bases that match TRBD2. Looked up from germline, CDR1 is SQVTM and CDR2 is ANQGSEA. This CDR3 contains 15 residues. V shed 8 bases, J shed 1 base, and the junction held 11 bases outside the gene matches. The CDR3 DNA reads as TGCAGCACCCTCAGTGGACTAGGGTCCTACAATGAGCAGTTCTTC. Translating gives CSTLSGLGSYNEQFF.

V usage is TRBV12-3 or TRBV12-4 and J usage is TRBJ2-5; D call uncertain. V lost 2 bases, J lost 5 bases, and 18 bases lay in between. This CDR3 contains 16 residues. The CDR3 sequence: CASSLMSTLRWETQYF. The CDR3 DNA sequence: TGTGCCAGCAGTTTAATGAGTACTCTCAGATGGGAGACCCAGTACTTC.

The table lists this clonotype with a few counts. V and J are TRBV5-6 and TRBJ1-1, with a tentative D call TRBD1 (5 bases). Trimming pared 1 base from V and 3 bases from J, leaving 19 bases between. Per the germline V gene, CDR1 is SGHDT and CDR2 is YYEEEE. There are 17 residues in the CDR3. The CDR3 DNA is TGTGCCAGCAGCTTGCCCACCGGGGCGCCCCGGGACACTGAAGCTTTCTTT. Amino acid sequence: CASSLPTGAPRDTEAFF.

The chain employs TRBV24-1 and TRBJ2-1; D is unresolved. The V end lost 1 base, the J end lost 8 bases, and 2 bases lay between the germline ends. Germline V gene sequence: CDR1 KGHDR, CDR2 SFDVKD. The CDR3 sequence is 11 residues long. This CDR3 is CATSDFHEQFF. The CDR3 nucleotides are TGTGCCACCAGTGATTTTCATGAGCAGTTCTTC.

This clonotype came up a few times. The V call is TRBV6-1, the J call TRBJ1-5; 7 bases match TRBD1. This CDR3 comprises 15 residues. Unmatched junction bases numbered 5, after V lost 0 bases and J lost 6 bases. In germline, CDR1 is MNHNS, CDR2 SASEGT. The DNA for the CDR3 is TGTGCCAGCAGTGAAGCACCGCAGGGGGTTCAGCCCCAGCATTTT. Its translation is CASSEAPQGVQPQHF.

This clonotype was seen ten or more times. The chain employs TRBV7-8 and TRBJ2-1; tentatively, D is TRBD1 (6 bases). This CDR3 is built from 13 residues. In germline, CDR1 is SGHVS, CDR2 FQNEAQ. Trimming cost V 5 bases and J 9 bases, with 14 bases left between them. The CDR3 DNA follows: TGTGCCAGCAGCCTCCGAGGGGGACGTGAGCAGTTCTTC. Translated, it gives CASSLRGGREQFF.

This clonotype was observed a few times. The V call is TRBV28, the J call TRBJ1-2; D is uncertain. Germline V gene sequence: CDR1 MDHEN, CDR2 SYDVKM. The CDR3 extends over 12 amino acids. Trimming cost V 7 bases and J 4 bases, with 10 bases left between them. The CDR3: CASKSLRYGYTF. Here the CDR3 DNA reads TGTGCCAGCAAAAGCCTCCGCTATGGCTACACCTTC.

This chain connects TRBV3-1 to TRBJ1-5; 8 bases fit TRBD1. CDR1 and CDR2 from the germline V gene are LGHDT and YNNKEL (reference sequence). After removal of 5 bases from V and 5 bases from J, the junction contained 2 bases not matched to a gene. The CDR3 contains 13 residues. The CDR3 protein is CASSNRGYQPQHF. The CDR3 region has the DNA TGTGCCAGCAGCAACAGGGGGTATCAGCCCCAGCATTTT.

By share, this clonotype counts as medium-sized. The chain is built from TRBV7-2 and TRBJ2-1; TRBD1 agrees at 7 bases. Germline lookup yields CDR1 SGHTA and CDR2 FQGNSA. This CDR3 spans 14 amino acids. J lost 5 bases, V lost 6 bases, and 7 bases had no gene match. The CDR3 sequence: CASRQTGIDNEQFF. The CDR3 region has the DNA TGTGCCAGCAGACAGACAGGGATCGACAATGAGCAGTTCTTC.

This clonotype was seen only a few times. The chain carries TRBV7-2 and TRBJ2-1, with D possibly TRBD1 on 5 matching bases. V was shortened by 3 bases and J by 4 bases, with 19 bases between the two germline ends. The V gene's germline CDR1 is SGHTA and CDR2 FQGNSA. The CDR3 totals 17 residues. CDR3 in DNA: TGTGCCAGCAGCTTCGATTCAGGGCCGAGGATTTACAATGAGCAGTTCTTC. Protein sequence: CASSFDSGPRIYNEQFF.

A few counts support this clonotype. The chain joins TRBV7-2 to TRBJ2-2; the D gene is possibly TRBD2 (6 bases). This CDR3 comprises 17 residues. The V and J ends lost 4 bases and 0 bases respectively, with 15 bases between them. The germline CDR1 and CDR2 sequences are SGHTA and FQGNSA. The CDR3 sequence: CASSSTGTYANTGELFF. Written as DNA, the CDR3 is TGTGCCAGCAGCTCTACCGGGACTTACGCGAACACCGGGGAGCTGTTTTTT.

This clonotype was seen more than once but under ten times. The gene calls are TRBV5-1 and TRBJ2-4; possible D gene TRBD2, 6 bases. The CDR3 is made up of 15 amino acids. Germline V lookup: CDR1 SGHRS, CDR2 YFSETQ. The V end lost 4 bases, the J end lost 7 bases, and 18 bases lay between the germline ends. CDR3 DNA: TGCGCCAGCAGCGGCGGCGGGACCGCCGGGAACATTCAGTACTTC. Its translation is CASSGGGTAGNIQYF.

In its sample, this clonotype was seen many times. The CDR3 region is CASSRDRGQNEQFF. CDR3 in DNA: TGTGCCAGCAGCCGGGACAGGGGGCAGAATGAGCAGTTCTTC. The genes are TRBV7-2 and TRBJ2-1, with 12 bases identical to TRBD1. Germline lookup yields CDR1 SGHTA and CDR2 FQGNSA. The CDR3 loop spans 14 amino acids. Trimming at V came to 5 bases and at J to 7 bases, leaving 3 bases not matched to a gene.

The CDR3 sequence is CASSSRNRDRGIAAYGYTF. DNA of the CDR3: TGTGCCAGCAGCTCGAGGAACCGGGACAGGGGAATTGCTGCCTATGGCTACACCTTC. The J gene is TRBJ1-2, the V gene TRBV11-2; TRBD1 matches 10 bases. This CDR3 has 19 residues. Trimming cost V 4 bases and J 4 bases; bases outside gene matches: 18. CDR1 is SGHAT, CDR2 FQNNGV, per germline.

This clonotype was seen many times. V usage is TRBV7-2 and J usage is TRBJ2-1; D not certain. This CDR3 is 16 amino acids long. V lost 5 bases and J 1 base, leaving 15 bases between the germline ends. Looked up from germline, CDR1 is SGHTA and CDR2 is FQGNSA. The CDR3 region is CASSPETRGSYNEQFF. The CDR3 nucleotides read TGTGCCAGCAGCCCCGAGACCCGTGGGTCCTACAATGAGCAGTTCTTC.

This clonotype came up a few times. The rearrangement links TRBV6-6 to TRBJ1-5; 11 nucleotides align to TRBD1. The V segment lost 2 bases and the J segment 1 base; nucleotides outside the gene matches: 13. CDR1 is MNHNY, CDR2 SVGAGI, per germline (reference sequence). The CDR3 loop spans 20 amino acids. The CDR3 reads CASSYPDRGHSLGSNQPQHF. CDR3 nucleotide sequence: TGTGCCAGCAGTTACCCGGACAGGGGGCATTCCCTCGGGAGCAATCAGCCCCAGCATTTT.